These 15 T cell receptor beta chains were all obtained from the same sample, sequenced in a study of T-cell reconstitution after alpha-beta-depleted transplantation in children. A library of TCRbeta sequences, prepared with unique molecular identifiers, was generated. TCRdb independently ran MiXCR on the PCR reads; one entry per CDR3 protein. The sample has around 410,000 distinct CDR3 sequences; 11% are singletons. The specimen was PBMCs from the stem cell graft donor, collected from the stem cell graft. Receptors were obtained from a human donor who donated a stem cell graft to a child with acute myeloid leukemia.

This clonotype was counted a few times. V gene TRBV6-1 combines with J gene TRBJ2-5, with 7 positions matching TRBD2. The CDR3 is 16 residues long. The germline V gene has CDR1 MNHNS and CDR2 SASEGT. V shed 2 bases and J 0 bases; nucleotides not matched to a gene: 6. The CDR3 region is CASSERTGGYQETQYF. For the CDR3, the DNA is TGTGCCAGCAGTGAAAGGACGGGAGGCTACCAAGAGACCCAGTACTTC.

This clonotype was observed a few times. The CDR3 nucleotides read TGTGCCAGCAGCATGGACAGGGTGTGGGATGAGCAGTTCTTC. It translates to CASSMDRVWDEQFF. The genes are TRBV7-8 and TRBJ2-1; 8 bases are a match to TRBD1. This CDR3 has 14 amino acids. The ends lost 5 bases at V and 8 bases at J; junction bases unmatched: 8. CDR1 is SGHVS and CDR2 is FQNEAQ in the germline V gene.

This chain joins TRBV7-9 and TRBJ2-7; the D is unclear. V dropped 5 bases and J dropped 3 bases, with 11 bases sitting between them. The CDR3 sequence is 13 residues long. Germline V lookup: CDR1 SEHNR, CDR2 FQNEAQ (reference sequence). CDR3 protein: CASSPAPDYEQYF. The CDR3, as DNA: TGTGCCAGCAGCCCCGCTCCAGACTACGAGCAGTACTTC.

The CDR3 DNA reads TGTGCCATCAGTGAGCGGGGACTAGCGGGGGGGCCGGAAGAGCAGTTCTTC. This codes for CAISERGLAGGPEEQFF. The V gene is TRBV10-3, the J gene TRBJ2-1; 16 nucleotides match TRBD2. The CDR3 spans 17 residues. V lost 2 bases, J lost 10 bases, and 8 bases stayed unmatched. Germline loops: CDR1 ENHRY, CDR2 SYGVKD.

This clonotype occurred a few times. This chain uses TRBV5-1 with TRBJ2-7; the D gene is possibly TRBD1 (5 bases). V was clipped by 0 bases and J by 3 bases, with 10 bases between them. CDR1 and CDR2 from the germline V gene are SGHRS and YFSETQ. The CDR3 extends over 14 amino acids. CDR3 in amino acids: CASSLDPGIYEQYV. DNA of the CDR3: TGCGCCAGCAGCTTGGATCCAGGGATCTACGAGCAGTACGTC.

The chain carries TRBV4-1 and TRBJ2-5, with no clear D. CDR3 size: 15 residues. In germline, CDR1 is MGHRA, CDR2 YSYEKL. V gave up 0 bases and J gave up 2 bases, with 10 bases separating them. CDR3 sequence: CASSQDTATQETQYF. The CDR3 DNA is TGCGCCAGCAGCCAAGATACGGCTACACAAGAGACCCAGTACTTC.

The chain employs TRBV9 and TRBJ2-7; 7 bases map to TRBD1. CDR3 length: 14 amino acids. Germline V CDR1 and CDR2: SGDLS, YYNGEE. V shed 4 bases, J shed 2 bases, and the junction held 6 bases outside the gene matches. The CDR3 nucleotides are TGTGCCAGCAGCCTGGGACAGACCCCCTACGAGCAGTACTTC. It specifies CASSLGQTPYEQYF.

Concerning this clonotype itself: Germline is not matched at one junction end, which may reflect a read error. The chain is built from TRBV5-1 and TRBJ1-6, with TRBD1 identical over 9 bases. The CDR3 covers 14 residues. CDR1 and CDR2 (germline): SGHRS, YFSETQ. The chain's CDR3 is CASTRTGDNSPVHF. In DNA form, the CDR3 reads TGCGCCAGCACCAGGACAGGGGATAATTCACCCGTCCACTTT. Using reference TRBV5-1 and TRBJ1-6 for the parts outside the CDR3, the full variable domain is KAGVTQTPRYLIKTRGQQVTLSCSPISGHRSVSWYQQTPGQGLQFLFEYFSETQRNKGNFPGRFSGRQFSNSRSEMNVSTLELGDSALYLCASTRTGDNSPVHFGNGTRLTVT.

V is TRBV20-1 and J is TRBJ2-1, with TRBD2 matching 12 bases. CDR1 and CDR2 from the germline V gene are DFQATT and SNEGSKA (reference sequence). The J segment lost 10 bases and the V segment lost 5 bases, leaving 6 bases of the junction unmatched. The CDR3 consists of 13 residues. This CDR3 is CSAGGLAGLEQFF. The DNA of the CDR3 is TGCAGTGCTGGGGGACTAGCGGGTTTGGAGCAGTTCTTC.

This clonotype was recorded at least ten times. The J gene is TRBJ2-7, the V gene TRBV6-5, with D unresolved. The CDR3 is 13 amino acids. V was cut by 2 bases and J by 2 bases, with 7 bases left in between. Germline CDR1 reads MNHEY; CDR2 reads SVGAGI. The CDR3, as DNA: TGTGCCAGCAGTTACGGGAACACCTACGAGCAGTACTTC. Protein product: CASSYGNTYEQYF.

The CDR3 DNA is TGTGCCAGCAGTCCAGGACAGGGTTCGGGTGGGGAGCAGTACTTC. Translating it yields CASSPGQGSGGEQYF. This chain links TRBV28 with TRBJ2-7; the match to TRBD1 covers 8 bases. Per germline, CDR1 MDHEN and CDR2 SYDVKM. The CDR3 has 15 residues. The ends lost 5 bases at V and 7 bases at J; junction bases unmatched: 13. The full variable domain, in which reference TRBV28 and TRBJ2-7 provide the parts outside the CDR3, is DVKVTQSSRYLVKRTGEKVFLECVQDMDHENMFWYRQDPGLGLRLIYFSYDVKMKEKGDIPEGYSVSREKKERFSLILESASTNQTSMYLCASSPGQGSGGEQYFGPGTRLTVT.

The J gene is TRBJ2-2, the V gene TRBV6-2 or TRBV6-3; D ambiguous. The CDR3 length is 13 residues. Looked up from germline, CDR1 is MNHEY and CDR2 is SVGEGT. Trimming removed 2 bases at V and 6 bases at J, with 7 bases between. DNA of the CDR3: TGTGCCAGCAGTTACGCTCTTTCCGGGGAGCTGTTTTTT. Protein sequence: CASSYALSGELFF.

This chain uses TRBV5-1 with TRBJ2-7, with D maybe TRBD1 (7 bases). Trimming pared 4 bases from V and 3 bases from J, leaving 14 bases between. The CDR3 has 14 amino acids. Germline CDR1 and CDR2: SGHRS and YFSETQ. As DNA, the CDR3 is TGCGCCAGCAGCCCGGGGGACAGCCTCTACGAGCAGTACGTC. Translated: CASSPGDSLYEQYV.

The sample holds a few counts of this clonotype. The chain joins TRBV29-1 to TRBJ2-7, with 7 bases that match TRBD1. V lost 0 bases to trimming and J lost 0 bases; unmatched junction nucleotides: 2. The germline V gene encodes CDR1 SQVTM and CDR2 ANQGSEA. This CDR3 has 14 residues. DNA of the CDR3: TGCAGCGTTGAAGAACAGGGGACCTCCTACGAGCAGTACTTC. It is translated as CSVEEQGTSYEQYF.

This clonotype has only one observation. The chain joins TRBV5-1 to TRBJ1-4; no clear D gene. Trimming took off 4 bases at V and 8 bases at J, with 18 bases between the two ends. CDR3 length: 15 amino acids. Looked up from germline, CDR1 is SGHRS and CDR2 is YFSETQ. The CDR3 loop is CASSATTGIVEKLFF. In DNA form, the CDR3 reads TGCGCCAGCAGCGCCACCACTGGTATCGTCGAAAAACTGTTTTTT.